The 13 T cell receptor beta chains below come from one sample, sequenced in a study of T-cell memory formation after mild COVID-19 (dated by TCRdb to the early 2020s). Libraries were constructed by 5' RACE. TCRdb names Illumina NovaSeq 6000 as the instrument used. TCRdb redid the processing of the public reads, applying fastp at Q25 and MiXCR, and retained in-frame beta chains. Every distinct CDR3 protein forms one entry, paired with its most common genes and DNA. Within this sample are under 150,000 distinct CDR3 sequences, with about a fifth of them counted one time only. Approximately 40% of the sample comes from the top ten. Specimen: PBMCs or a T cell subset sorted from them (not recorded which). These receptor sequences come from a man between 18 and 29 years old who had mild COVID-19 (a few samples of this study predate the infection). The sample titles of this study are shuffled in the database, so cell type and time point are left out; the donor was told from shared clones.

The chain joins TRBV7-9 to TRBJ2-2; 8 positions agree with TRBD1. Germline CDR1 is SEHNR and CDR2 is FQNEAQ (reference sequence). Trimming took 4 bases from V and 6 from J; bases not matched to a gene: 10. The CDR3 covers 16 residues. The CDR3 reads CASSSSRQGLAGELFF. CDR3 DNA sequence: TGTGCCAGCAGCTCGTCCCGACAGGGGCTTGCCGGGGAGCTGTTTTTT. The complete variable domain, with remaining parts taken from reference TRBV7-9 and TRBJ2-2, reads DTGVSQNPRHKITKRGQNVTFRCDPISEHNRLYWYRQTLGQGPEFLTYFQNEAQLEKSRLLSDRFSAERPKGSFSTLEIQRTEQGDSAMYLCASSSSRQGLAGELFFGEGSRLTVL.

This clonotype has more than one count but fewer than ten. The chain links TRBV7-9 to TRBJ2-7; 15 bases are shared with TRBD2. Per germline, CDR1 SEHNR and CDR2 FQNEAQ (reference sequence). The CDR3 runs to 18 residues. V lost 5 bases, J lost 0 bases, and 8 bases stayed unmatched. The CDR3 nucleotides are TGTGCCAGCAGCCGAGGACTAGCGGGGGGGCCTTTCTCCTACGAGCAGTACTTC. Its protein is CASSRGLAGGPFSYEQYF. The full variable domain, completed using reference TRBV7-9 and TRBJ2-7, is DTGVSQNPRHKITKRGQNVTFRCDPISEHNRLYWYRQTLGQGPEFLTYFQNEAQLEKSRLLSDRFSAERPKGSFSTLEIQRTEQGDSAMYLCASSRGLAGGPFSYEQYFGPGTRLTVT.

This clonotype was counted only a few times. CDR3 coding DNA: TGTGCCAGCGAGGGGGGAAACGAGCAGTACGTC. This sequence encodes CASEGGNEQYV. The J gene is TRBJ2-7, the V gene TRBV6-6, with D perhaps assigned TRBD1 or TRBD2 (6 bases each). CDR1 is MNHNY and CDR2 is SVGAGI in the germline V gene (reference sequence). The CDR3 covers 11 residues. The ends were cut back, 8 bases at V and 5 bases at J, with 10 bases in the middle.

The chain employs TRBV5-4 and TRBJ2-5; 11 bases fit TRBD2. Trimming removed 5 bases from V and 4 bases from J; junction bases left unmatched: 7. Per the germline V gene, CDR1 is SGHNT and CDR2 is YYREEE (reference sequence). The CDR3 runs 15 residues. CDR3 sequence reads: CASRVSGGAAETQYF. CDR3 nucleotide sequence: TGTGCCAGCAGGGTTAGCGGGGGGGCCGCAGAGACCCAGTACTTC.

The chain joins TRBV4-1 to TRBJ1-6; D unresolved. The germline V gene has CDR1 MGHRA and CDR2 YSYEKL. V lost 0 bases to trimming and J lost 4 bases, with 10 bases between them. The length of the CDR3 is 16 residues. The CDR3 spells CASSQDGGSYNSPLHF. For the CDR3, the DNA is TGCGCCAGCAGCCAAGATGGTGGCTCTTATAATTCACCCCTCCACTTT.

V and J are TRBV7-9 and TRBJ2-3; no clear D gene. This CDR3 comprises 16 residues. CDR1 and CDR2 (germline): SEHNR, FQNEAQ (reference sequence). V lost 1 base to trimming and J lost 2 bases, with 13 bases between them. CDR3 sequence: CASSLGRASHTDTQYF. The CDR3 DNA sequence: TGTGCCAGCAGCTTAGGTCGGGCCAGCCACACAGATACGCAGTATTTT.

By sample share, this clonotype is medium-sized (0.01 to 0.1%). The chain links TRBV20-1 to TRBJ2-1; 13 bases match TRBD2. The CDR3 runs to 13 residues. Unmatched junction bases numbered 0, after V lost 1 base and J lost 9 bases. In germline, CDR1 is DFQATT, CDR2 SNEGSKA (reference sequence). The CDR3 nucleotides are TGCAGTGCTAGAGGACTAGCGGGGGGTGAGCAGTTCTTC. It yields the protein CSARGLAGGEQFF.

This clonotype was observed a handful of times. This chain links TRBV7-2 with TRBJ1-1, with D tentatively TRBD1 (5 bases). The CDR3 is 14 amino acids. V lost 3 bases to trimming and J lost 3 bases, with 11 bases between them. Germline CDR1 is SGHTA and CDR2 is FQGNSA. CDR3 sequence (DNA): TGTGCCAGCAGCTTGGGGGGGTACTACACTGAAGCTTTCTTT. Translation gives CASSLGGYYTEAFF. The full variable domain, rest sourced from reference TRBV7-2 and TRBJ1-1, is GAGVSQSPSNKVTEKGKDVELRCDPISGHTALYWYRQSLGQGLEFLIYFQGNSAPDKSGLPSDRFSAERTGGSVSTLTIQRTQQEDSAVYLCASSLGGYYTEAFFGQGTRLTVV.

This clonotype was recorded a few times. CDR3 coding DNA: TGTGCCAGCAGCTTAAGGACTAGCGGGGGGGGCACAGATACGCAGTATTTT. Its translation is CASSLRTSGGGTDTQYF. The chain has TRBV7-3 and TRBJ2-3, with TRBD2 matching over 15 bases. V lost 1 base and J lost 1; bases outside the gene matches: 0. CDR1 and CDR2 (germline): SGHTA, FQGTGA. The CDR3 covers 17 residues.

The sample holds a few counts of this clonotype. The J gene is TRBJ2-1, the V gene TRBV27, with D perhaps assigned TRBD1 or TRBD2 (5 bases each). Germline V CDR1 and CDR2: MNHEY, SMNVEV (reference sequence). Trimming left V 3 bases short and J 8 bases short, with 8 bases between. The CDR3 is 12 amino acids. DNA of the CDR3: TGTGCCAGCAGTTTCGGGGCCGATGAGCAGTTCTTC. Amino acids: CASSFGADEQFF.

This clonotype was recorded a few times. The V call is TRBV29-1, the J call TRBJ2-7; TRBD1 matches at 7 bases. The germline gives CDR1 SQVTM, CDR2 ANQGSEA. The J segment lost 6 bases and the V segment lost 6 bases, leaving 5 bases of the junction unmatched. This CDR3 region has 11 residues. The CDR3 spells CSVATGIEQYV. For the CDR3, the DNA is TGCAGCGTCGCGACAGGGATCGAGCAGTACGTC.

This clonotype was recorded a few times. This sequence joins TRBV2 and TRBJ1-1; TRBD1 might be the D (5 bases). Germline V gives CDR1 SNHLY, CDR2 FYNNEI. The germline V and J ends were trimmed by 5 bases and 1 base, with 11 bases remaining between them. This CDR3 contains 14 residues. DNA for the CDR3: TGTGCCAGCAGTAGACAGCCCGAGAACACTGAAGCTTTCTTT. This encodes CASSRQPENTEAFF.

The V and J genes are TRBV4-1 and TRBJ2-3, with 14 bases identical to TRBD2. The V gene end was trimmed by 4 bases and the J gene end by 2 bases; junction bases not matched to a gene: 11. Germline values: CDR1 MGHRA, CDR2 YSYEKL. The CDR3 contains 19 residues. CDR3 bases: TGCGCCAGCAGCCGGGAGGGACTAGCGGGGGAAAAATTCACAGATACGCAGTATTTT. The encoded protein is CASSREGLAGEKFTDTQYF.